One sample yielded the 8 T cell receptor beta chains listed below, sequenced in a study of long-term antiretroviral therapy in people with HIV. Researchers ran immunoSEQ v3.0 at survey level. The protocol was immunoSEQ multiplex PCR, while the TCRdb copy is restricted to in-frame clones and leaves out a portion. The table includes 30,000 to 45,000 clones, 80% detected once. This specimen was unsorted PBMCs, taken 3.4 years after starting antiretroviral therapy. The receptors were sampled from a man aged 30 to 45 with HIV.

The chain has TRBV27 and TRBJ2-1; 7 nucleotides match TRBD2. Germline V gives CDR1 MNHEY, CDR2 SMNVEV (reference sequence). This CDR3 spans 13 amino acids. The J segment lost 4 bases and the V segment lost 3 bases, leaving 0 bases of the junction unmatched. In DNA form, the CDR3 reads TGTGCCAGCAGTTTGGGACTATACAATGAGCAGTTCTTC. Its translation is CASSLGLYNEQFF.

This clone was found once. The chain recombines TRBV5-1 with TRBJ1-1, with D possibly TRBD1 on 5 matching bases. Per germline, CDR1 SGHRS and CDR2 YFSETQ. This CDR3 is 15 amino acids long. V lost 4 bases and J 1 base, leaving 14 bases between the germline ends. The CDR3, as DNA: TGCGCCAGCAGCGGAAGGGGACTGCAGAACACTGAAGCTTTCTTT. Residues: CASSGRGLQNTEAFF.

The rearrangement uses TRBV4-3 and TRBJ1-4, with 8 bases lining up with TRBD1. The CDR3 spans 14 residues. In germline, CDR1 is LGHNA, CDR2 YSLEER. The trim removed 0 bases at V and 8 bases at J, leaving 2 bases unmatched. This CDR3 reads CASSQDAGGEKLFF. The DNA for the CDR3 is TGCGCCAGCAGCCAAGATGCAGGGGGCGAAAAACTGTTTTTT.

By sample fraction, this clone is large. The junction and the germline gene differ at one end; a read error may be behind it. The CDR3 here is CASSQFIRRILSNQPQHF. The CDR3 DNA reads as TGCGCCAGCAGCCAATTCATCCGACGGATACTTAGCAATCAGCCCCAGCATTTT. The V and J genes are TRBV23-1 and TRBJ1-5; D call uncertain. TRBV23-1 is treated as an ORF (open reading frame) with a function not yet certain. This CDR3 has 18 residues.

This rearrangement joins TRBV7-8 to TRBJ2-1, with 7 positions matching TRBD2. CDR3 length: 15 amino acids. Per the germline V gene, CDR1 is SGHVS and CDR2 is FQNEAQ. The V gene end was trimmed by 1 base and the J gene end by 7 bases; junction bases not matched to a gene: 7. This CDR3 is CASSLGGSFRNEQFF. The CDR3 region has the DNA TGTGCCAGCAGCTTAGGCGGGAGTTTTAGAAATGAGCAGTTCTTC.

This chain uses TRBV7-9 with TRBJ1-4; 9 nucleotides align to TRBD1. CDR3 length: 14 residues. Germline V lookup: CDR1 SEHNR, CDR2 FQNEAQ (reference sequence). The V segment lost 4 bases and the J segment 5 bases; nucleotides outside the gene matches: 2. The CDR3 protein is CASSSGQGNEKLFF. CDR3 nucleotide sequence: TGTGCCAGCAGCTCGGGACAGGGAAATGAAAAACTGTTTTTT.

This clone came up once. The genes are TRBV18 and TRBJ2-5; D not certain. Trimming removed 2 bases at V and 3 bases at J, with 10 bases between. The CDR3 extends over 14 amino acids. CDR1 is KGHSH, CDR2 LQKENI, per germline. In nucleotides, the CDR3 is TGTGCCAGCTCACCAAGCCGGGCTAAAGAGACCCAGTACTTC. Its translation: CASSPSRAKETQYF.

The CDR3 nucleotides are TGTGCCAGCAGCTTTCTAGCGGGAGGAGAGACCCAGTACTTC. This encodes CASSFLAGGETQYF. The chain combines TRBV5-6 with TRBJ2-5, with 11 bases aligning to TRBD2. Germline CDR1 SGHDT, CDR2 YYEEEE. There are 14 residues in the CDR3. With V trimmed by 2 bases and J by 4 bases, 1 base remained unmatched.